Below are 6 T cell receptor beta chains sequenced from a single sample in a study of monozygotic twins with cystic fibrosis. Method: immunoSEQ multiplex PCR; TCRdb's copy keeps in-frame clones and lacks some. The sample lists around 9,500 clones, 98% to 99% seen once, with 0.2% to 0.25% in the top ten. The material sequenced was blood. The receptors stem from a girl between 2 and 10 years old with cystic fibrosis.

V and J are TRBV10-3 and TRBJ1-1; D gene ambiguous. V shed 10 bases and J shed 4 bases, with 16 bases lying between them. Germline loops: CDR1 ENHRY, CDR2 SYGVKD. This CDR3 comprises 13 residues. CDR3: CASTQTQSTEAFF. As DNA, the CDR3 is TGTGCCAGCACCCAGACACAGAGCACTGAAGCTTTCTTT.

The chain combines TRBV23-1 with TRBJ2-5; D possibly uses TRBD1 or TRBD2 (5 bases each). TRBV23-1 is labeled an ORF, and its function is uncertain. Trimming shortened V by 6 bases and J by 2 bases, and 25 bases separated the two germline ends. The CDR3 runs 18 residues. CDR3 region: CASSQTEGPLRAQETQYF. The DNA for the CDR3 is TGCGCCAGCAGCCAAACTGAGGGGCCTCTACGGGCACAAGAGACCCAGTACTTC.

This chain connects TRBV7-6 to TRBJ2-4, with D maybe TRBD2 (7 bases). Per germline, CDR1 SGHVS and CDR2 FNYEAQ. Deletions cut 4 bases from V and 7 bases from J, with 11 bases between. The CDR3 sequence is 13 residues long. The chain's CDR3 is CASSSRGGNIQYF. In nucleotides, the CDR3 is TGTGCCAGCAGCTCCAGGGGAGGGAACATTCAGTACTTC.

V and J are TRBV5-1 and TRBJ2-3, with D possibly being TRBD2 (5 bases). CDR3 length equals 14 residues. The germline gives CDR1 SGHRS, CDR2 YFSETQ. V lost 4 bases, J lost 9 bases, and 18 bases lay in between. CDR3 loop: CASSVGAGLETQYF. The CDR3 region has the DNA TGCGCCAGCAGCGTTGGCGCGGGTCTTGAGACGCAGTATTTT. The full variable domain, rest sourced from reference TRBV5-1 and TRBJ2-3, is KAGVTQTPRYLIKTRGQQVTLSCSPISGHRSVSWYQQTPGQGLQFLFEYFSETQRNKGNFPGRFSGRQFSNSRSEMNVSTLELGDSALYLCASSVGAGLETQYFGPGTRLTVL.

The DNA of the CDR3 is TGTGCCACTAACGATCCAACGGGACAGGGACCCACCGGGGAGCTGTTTTTT. Its protein is CATNDPTGQGPTGELFF. The chain employs TRBV10-3 and TRBJ2-2; 9 nucleotides align to TRBD1. In germline, CDR1 is ENHRY, CDR2 SYGVKD. With V trimmed by 10 bases and J by 4 bases, 16 bases remained unmatched. This CDR3 is built from 17 residues.

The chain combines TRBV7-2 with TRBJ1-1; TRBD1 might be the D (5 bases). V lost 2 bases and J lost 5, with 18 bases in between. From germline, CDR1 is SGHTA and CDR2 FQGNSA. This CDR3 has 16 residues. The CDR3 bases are TGTGCCAGCAGCTTAATCGGGACGCCCGGTCTGACTGAAGCTTTCTTT. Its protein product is CASSLIGTPGLTEAFF. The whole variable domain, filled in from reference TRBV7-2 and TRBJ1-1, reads GAGVSQSPSNKVTEKGKDVELRCDPISGHTALYWYRQSLGQGLEFLIYFQGNSAPDKSGLPSDRFSAERTGGSVSTLTIQRTQQEDSAVYLCASSLIGTPGLTEAFFGQGTRLTVV.